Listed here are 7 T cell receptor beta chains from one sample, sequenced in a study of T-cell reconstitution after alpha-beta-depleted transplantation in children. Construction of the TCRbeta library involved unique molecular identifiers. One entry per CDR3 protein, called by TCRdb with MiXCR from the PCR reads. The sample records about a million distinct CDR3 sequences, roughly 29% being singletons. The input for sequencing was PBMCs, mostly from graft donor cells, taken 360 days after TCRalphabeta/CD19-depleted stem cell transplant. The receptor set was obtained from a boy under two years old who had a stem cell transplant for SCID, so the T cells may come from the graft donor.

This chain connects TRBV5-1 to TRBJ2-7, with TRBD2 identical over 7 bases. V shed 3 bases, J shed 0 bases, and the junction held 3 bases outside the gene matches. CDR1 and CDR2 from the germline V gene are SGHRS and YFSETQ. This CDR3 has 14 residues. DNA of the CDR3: TGCGCCAGCAGCTCCGAGCGGGGCTCCTACGAGCAGTACTTC. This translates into CASSSERGSYEQYF.

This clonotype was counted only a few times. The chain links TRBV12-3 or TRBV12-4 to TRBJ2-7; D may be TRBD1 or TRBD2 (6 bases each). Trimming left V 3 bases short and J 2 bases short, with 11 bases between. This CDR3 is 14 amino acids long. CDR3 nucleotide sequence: TGTGCCAGCAGTTTCGGGGGCCTGACCTACGAGCAGTACTTC. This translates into CASSFGGLTYEQYF.

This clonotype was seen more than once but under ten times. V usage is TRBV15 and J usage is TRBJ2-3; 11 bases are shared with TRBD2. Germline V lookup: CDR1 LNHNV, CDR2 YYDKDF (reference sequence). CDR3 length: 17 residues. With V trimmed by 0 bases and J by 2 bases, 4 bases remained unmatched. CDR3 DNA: TGTGCCACCAGCAGAGAACTAGCGGGGGCTTACACAGATACGCAGTATTTT. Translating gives CATSRELAGAYTDTQYF. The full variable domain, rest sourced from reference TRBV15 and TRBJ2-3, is DAMVIQNPRYQVTQFGKPVTLSCSQTLNHNVMYWYQQKSSQAPKLLFHYYDKDFNNEADTPDNFQSRRPNTSFCFLDIRSPGLGDTAMYLCATSRELAGAYTDTQYFGPGTRLTVL.

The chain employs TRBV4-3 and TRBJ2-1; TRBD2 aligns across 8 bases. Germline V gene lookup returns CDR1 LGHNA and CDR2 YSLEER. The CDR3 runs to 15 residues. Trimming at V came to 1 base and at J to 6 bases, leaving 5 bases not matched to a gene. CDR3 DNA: TGCGCCAGCAGCCAAGCGGGGACTAGAGGCAATGAGCAGTTCTTC. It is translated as CASSQAGTRGNEQFF.

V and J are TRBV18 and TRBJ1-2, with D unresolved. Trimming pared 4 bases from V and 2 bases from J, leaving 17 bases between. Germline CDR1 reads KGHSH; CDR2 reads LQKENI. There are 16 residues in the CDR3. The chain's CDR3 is CASSRNPHASNYGYTF. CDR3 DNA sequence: TGTGCCAGCTCACGAAACCCTCACGCCTCCAACTATGGCTACACCTTC.

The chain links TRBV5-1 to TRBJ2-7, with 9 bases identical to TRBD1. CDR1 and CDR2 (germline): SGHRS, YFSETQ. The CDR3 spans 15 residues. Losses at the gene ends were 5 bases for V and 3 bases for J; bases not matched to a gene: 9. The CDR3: CASSPGQGLFYEQYF. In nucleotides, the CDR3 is TGCGCCAGCAGTCCGGGACAGGGACTCTTCTACGAGCAGTACTTC.

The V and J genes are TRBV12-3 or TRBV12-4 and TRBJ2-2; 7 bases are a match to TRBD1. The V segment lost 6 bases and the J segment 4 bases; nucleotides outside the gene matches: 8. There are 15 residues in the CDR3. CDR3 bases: TGTGCCAGCAGACGACTCAGGGGGACCACCGGGGAGCTGTTTTTT. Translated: CASRRLRGTTGELFF.